The TCR beta chain described here comes from a study of cytomegalovirus exposure and HLA in healthy donors. 60 Vbeta and 13 Jbeta primers were used in PCR. This table comes from immunoSEQ multiplex PCR, and its TCRdb copy is limited to in-frame clones, with some not included. The sample records about 96,000 clones, approximately 72% being singletons. Points from the study as a whole: HLA alleles were associated with 18,000 or so TCR beta sequences in a later analysis at 0.05 false discovery rate.

This clone has only a few counts. Its antigen is not known. The CDR3 consists of 15 residues. CDR1 is LGHNT, CDR2 FRNRAP, per germline. J lost 6 bases, V lost 1 base, and 8 bases had no gene match. This TCR derives from a female donor in good health and CMV-seropositive. The chain is built from TRBV12-5 and TRBJ1-2; TRBD1 matches 7 bases. The sequencing input was PBMCs. Here the CDR3 DNA reads TGTGCTAGTGGTTTGGACTCCGGGACAGCCGATGGCTACACCTTC. Its protein is CASGLDSGTADGYTF.